This T cell receptor (beta chain) came from a study of cytomegalovirus exposure and HLA in healthy donors. Findings and caveats of the study: Later, TCR association rates were found to vary by HLA locus, highest for DRB1 and lowest for HLA-C. In a later analysis, TCR beta V- and J-gene trimming showed a link to a missense DCLRE1C variant.

Concerning this clone: Antigen unknown.

J gave up 0 bases and V 0 bases, and 6 bases lay outside the gene matches. The germline V gene encodes CDR1 SGDLS and CDR2 YYNGEE. This CDR3 contains 18 residues. The PCR used 60 Vbeta and 13 Jbeta primers. The method was immunoSEQ multiplex PCR; TCRdb's version includes in-frame clones alone and lacks a portion of them. The profile covers around 160,000 clones, with around 67% appearing a single time and 1.5% to 2% taken by the ten largest. The sequence came from a woman aged 18-29 years in good health and CMV-seronegative. This chain connects TRBV9 to TRBJ2-1; 10 positions match TRBD2. Sequencing was done on a sample of PBMCs. CDR3 sequence reads: CASSVELAGVGSYNEQFF. CDR3 nucleotides: TGTGCCAGCAGCGTAGAGCTAGCGGGAGTTGGCTCCTACAATGAGCAGTTCTTC.